The clone carrying this TCR beta chain was observed a few times. This record comes from a study of identical twins. TCRdb redid the calling of the 5' RACE reads with MiXCR, one entry per CDR3 protein. The table lists about 490,000 distinct CDR3 sequences, roughly 15% of them singletons. The V gene's germline CDR1 is SGHVS and CDR2 FNYEAQ. The CDR3 loop spans 15 amino acids. The germline V and J ends were trimmed by 4 bases and 5 bases, with 14 bases remaining between them. These same data were also listed under a study on yellow fever vaccine responses in identical twins.

Specimen: CD4+ T cells sorted from blood. The receptor's source is a woman between 18 and 29 years old in good health. The rearrangement uses TRBV7-6 and TRBJ1-4, with D possibly matching TRBD1 (5 bases). CDR3 amino acids: CASSSRGPLNEKLFF. For the CDR3, the DNA is TGTGCCAGCAGCTCAAGGGGACCCTTAAATGAAAAACTGTTTTTT. Together with reference TRBV7-6 and TRBJ1-4, the CDR3 gives the full variable domain: GAGVSQSPRYKVTKRGQDVALRCDPISGHVSLYWYRQALGQGPEFLTYFNYEAQQDKSGLPNDRFSAERPEGSISTLTIQRTEQRDSAMYRCASSSRGPLNEKLFFGSGTQLSVL.